Listed here are 2 T cell receptor beta chains from one sample, sequenced in a study of CD8+ T cells in alopecia areata. Sample treatment: oral pan-JAK inhibitor, 5-10 mg twice daily. Following extraction, RNA underwent reverse transcription to cDNA, which served as the sequencing template. Method: immunoSEQ multiplex PCR; TCRdb's copy keeps in-frame clones and lacks some. Of hundreds of thousands of clones listed, about 62% are singletons. The starting material was CD4+ T cells sorted from blood, obtained at approximately week 52, from a patient treated with tofacitinib. These receptors were obtained from a human donor with alopecia areata.

The rearrangement uses TRBV29-1 and TRBJ2-1, with a tentative D call TRBD2 (7 bases). The germline V and J ends were trimmed by 7 bases and 7 bases, with 20 bases remaining between them. The CDR3 is 14 amino acids. Germline V gene sequence: CDR1 SQVTM, CDR2 ANQGSEA. This CDR3 reads CSAALGGGGNEQFF. The CDR3 DNA follows: TGCAGCGCCGCCCTGGGAGGGGGAGGTAATGAGCAGTTCTTC.

The table lists this clone with a few counts. This chain uses TRBV6-5 with TRBJ2-2; TRBD1 agrees at 11 bases. V dropped 4 bases and J dropped 7; count of bases not matched to a gene: 5. The CDR3 totals 15 residues. The germline gives CDR1 MNHEY, CDR2 SVGAGI. CDR3 protein: CASSFGQGADGELFF. For the CDR3, the DNA is TGTGCCAGCAGTTTCGGACAGGGGGCGGACGGGGAGCTGTTTTTT.